This entry describes one T cell receptor (beta chain). The antigen is unknown. Several immunoSEQ plates held equal portions of the genomic DNA taken from each subset. Clones were read by immunoSEQ multiplex PCR, and TCRdb kept only the in-frame ones, dropping some. The data hold roughly 700,000 clones, with 74% observed a single time. V was clipped by 1 base and J by 10 bases, with 8 bases between them. The CDR3 extends over 12 amino acids. In germline, CDR1 is MDHEN, CDR2 SYDVKM. Splitting of CD4+ cells produced CD45RA+ naive and CD45RA-negative memory subsets. This record comes from a study of shared clonotypes between healthy human individuals. Whole-study results and caveats: The naive CD4 repertoires of several donors were compared, and roughly 5% of clonotypes were shared. Unshared clonotypes carried lower generation probabilities than those common to all four donors.

Input material: memory CD4+ T cells sorted from blood. Subset indicated: CD45RA-negative fraction. V and J are TRBV28 and TRBJ2-1; unclear D gene. The TCR was taken from a woman between 25 and 40 years old in good health. DNA of the CDR3: TGTGCCAGCAGTTTATTGGCTGAGGAGCAGTTCTTC. Protein product: CASSLLAEEQFF.